This TCR beta chain appears in the sequencing data of a study of cytomegalovirus exposure and HLA in healthy donors. About the study: In an earlier analysis, approximately 120 million unique TCR beta sequences were found from some 170 million T cells.

Notes on this clone: The antigen is unknown.

Study-wide findings and caveats: Later work found most CMV-associated TCR beta chains apparently HLA-restricted. Cytomegalovirus status was reportedly diagnosed by the classifier with high specificity and sensitivity.

In the PCR, 60 Vbeta and 13 Jbeta primers were used. Sequencing was performed with immunoSEQ multiplex PCR; in TCRdb, only in-frame clones are kept and a portion is missing. The sample has under 150,000 clones, approximately 77% seen once. The V and J ends lost 5 bases and 7 bases respectively, with 11 bases between them. Germline V lookup: CDR1 SGHVS, CDR2 FNYEAQ. CDR3 length: 12 amino acids. The clonotype comes from a woman in her thirties or forties in good health and CMV-seronegative. This chain connects TRBV7-6 to TRBJ1-1; possibly TRBD1 for D (5 bases). The sequenced sample consisted of PBMCs. CDR3 region: CASSHGGDEAFF. DNA of the CDR3: TGTGCCAGCAGCCACGGGGGGGATGAAGCTTTCTTT. Complete variable domain (other parts from reference TRBV7-6 and TRBJ1-1): GAGVSQSPRYKVTKRGQDVALRCDPISGHVSLYWYRQALGQGPEFLTYFNYEAQQDKSGLPNDRFSAERPEGSISTLTIQRTEQRDSAMYRCASSHGGDEAFFGQGTRLTVV.